This T cell receptor (beta chain) stems from a study of blood T cell repertoires in COVID-19. Overall study: PBMCs, B-cell-depleted T cells, or T cells provided the cDNA or gDNA that made up the material.

In the original analysis: Using reference gene primer amplification, nucleated cell counts were estimated. Using immunoSEQ multiplex PCR, the repertoire was profiled, and TCRdb retains in-frame clones only, with some absent. V and J calls and clone size are as listed in that table; D and trimming were resolved from the DNA. Of roughly 120,000 clones detected, 70% to 90% appear once; the ten largest clones hold 0.88%. The CDR3 consists of 16 residues. J gave up 1 base and V 5 bases, and 7 bases lay outside the gene matches. Germline V gene sequence: CDR1 SGHTA, CDR2 FQGTGA. The receptor was derived from a woman between 45 and 65 years old with active or convalescent COVID-19. The sample was peripheral blood. V usage is TRBV7-3 and J usage is TRBJ2-1, with TRBD2 matching over 8 bases. The chain's CDR3 is CASSPSGGKSYNEQFF. CDR3 DNA: TGTGCCAGCAGCCCTTCGGGGGGGAAGTCCTACAATGAGCAGTTCTTC. The whole variable domain, filled in from reference TRBV7-3 and TRBJ2-1, reads GAGVSQTPSNKVTEKGKYVELRCDPISGHTALYWYRQSLGQGPEFLIYFQGTGAADDSGLPNDRFFAVRPEGSVSTLKIQRTERGDSAVYLCASSPSGGKSYNEQFFGPGTRLTVL.